The 13 T cell receptor beta chains in this list originate from one sample, sequenced in a study of blood T cell repertoires in COVID-19. Clones were sequenced by immunoSEQ multiplex PCR, and TCRdb holds only the in-frame ones, with some missing. Found here are 300,000 to 400,000 clones, around 83% of them singletons; the top ten hold around 3%. Material for sequencing was peripheral blood. These receptors all stem from a man aged 30 to 39 with active or convalescent COVID-19.

This rearrangement joins TRBV21-1 to TRBJ1-4. TRBV21-1 is a pseudogene. There are 12 residues in the CDR3. The CDR3 DNA reads as TGTGCCTTCTCGGAGGGTGATGAAAAACTGTTTTTT. Translated, it gives CAFSEGDEKLFF.

The V call is TRBV7-3, the J call TRBJ2-1; 7 bases map to TRBD1. The CDR3 totals 12 residues. The J segment lost 7 bases and the V segment lost 5 bases, leaving 2 bases of the junction unmatched. Germline CDR1 and CDR2: SGHTA and FQGTGA. The CDR3 spells CASSLTGNEQFF. The CDR3 bases are TGTGCCAGCAGCCTGACAGGGAATGAGCAGTTCTTC.

The chain links TRBV11-3 to TRBJ2-3, with 9 bases fitting TRBD2. The J segment lost 2 bases and the V segment lost 4 bases, leaving 19 bases of the junction unmatched. The germline CDR1 and CDR2 sequences are SGHNT and YENEEA. CDR3 size: 20 residues. The CDR3, as DNA: TGTGCCAGCAGCTCCCCCCGTTCAGCGGGGGGCCGCACCTTCACAGATACGCAGTATTTT. Its protein product is CASSSPRSAGGRTFTDTQYF.

The chain is built from TRBV9 and TRBJ2-2, with 15 bases identical to TRBD2. This CDR3 has 19 amino acids. In germline, CDR1 is SGDLS, CDR2 YYNGEE. V trimming: 1 base; J trimming: 1 base; junction bases outside the gene matches: 5. CDR3 DNA: TGTGCCAGCAGCGTACTAGGACTAGCGGGAGGGATGAACACCGGGGAGCTGTTTTTT. Protein sequence: CASSVLGLAGGMNTGELFF.

V is TRBV10-3 and J is TRBJ1-5; 7 bases agree with TRBD1. V trimming: 8 bases; J trimming: 5 bases; junction bases outside the gene matches: 9. CDR3 length equals 14 residues. Per the germline V gene, CDR1 is ENHRY and CDR2 is SYGVKD. The CDR3 spells CAIQNRGGDQPQHF. The DNA for the CDR3 is TGTGCCATCCAGAACAGGGGTGGGGATCAGCCCCAGCATTTT.

This sequence joins TRBV28 and TRBJ2-5; D is ambiguous. The germline V gene has CDR1 MDHEN and CDR2 SYDVKM. With 4 bases removed from V and 14 bases from J, the gap between germline ends came to 11 bases. This CDR3 region has 10 residues. This CDR3 is CASSYTEIYF. DNA of the CDR3: TGTGCCAGCAGTTATACAGAAATATACTTC.

On this clone: At the DNA level, this CDR3 is encoded by other sequences in the same sample as well. The genes are TRBV7-9 and TRBJ2-1; perhaps TRBD2 as D (5 bases). The CDR3 contains 12 residues. Germline V gene data show CDR1 as SEHNR and CDR2 as FQNEAQ (reference sequence). V lost 1 base and J lost 9, with 7 bases in between. Here the CDR3 DNA reads TGTGCCAGCAGCTTAGACGGAGGTGAGCAGTTCTTC. Encoded protein: CASSLDGGEQFF.

This clone has just one count. The V call is TRBV28, the J call TRBJ1-6; D is perhaps TRBD1 (6 bases). V lost 6 bases and J lost 5, with 11 bases in between. The CDR3 runs to 14 residues. Germline lookup yields CDR1 MDHEN and CDR2 SYDVKM. CDR3 in amino acids: CASRPTGNNSPLHF. The CDR3 DNA reads as TGTGCCAGCAGGCCTACAGGGAATAATTCACCCCTCCACTTT.

The genes are TRBV12-5 and TRBJ1-2; D call uncertain. Per germline, CDR1 LGHNT and CDR2 FRNRAP. This CDR3 is built from 14 residues. The germline V and J ends were trimmed by 2 bases and 3 bases, with 10 bases remaining between them. The CDR3 DNA follows: TGTGCTAGTGGTTTGTCAGGCAGTCACTATGGCTACACCTTC. The encoded protein is CASGLSGSHYGYTF.

V gene TRBV19 combines with J gene TRBJ1-5, with 7 bases matching TRBD1. V was clipped by 9 bases and J by 0 bases; unmatched bases: 8. Germline V gene lookup returns CDR1 LNHDA and CDR2 SQIVND (reference sequence). The CDR3 loop spans 15 amino acids. The DNA of the CDR3 is TGTGCCAGCACTCGACAGGGTTATAGCAATCAGCCCCAGCATTTT. This encodes CASTRQGYSNQPQHF. The full variable domain, rest sourced from reference TRBV19 and TRBJ1-5, is DGGITQSPKYLFRKEGQNVTLSCEQNLNHDAMYWYRQDPGQGLRLIYYSQIVNDFQKGDIAEGYSVSREKKESFPLTVTSAQKNPTAFYLCASTRQGYSNQPQHFGDGTRLSIL.

V usage is TRBV24-1 and J usage is TRBJ2-3; TRBD2 matches at 8 bases. J gave up 5 bases and V 5 bases, and 8 bases lay outside the gene matches. The CDR3 sequence is 15 residues long. Germline V lookup: CDR1 KGHDR, CDR2 SFDVKD. The CDR3: CATSAPGRGVDTQYF. The CDR3 bases are TGTGCCACCAGTGCCCCCGGGAGGGGGGTAGATACGCAGTATTTT.

The gene calls are TRBV2 and TRBJ1-5; 8 bases agree with TRBD1. After removal of 4 bases from V and 2 bases from J, the junction contained 7 bases not matched to a gene. CDR1 SNHLY and CDR2 FYNNEI come from the germline V gene. The CDR3 covers 16 residues. The CDR3 reads CASSVTTGVGNQPQHF. The CDR3 DNA is TGTGCCAGCAGTGTAACGACAGGGGTCGGCAATCAGCCCCAGCATTTT.

This CDR3 is CASTPGGQPREQYF. The CDR3 DNA sequence: TGTGCCAGCACTCCAGGGGGCCAACCGAGAGAGCAGTACTTC. This chain links TRBV6-5 with TRBJ2-7, with 8 bases identical to TRBD1. The CDR3 is 14 amino acids. J gave up 7 bases and V 7 bases, and 12 bases lay outside the gene matches. Germline CDR1 MNHEY, CDR2 SVGAGI.